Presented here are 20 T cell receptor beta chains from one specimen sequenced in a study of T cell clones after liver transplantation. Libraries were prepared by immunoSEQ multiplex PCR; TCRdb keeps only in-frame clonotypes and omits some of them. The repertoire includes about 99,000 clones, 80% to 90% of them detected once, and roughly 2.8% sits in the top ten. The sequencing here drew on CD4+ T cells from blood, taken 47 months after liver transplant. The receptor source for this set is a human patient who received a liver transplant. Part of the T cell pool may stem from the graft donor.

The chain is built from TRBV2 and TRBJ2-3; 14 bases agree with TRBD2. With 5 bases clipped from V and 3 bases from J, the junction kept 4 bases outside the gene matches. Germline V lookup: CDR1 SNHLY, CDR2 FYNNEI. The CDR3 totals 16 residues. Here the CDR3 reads CASSRLAGGPTDTQYF. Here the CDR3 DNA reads TGTGCCAGCAGTAGACTAGCGGGAGGGCCTACAGATACGCAGTATTTT.

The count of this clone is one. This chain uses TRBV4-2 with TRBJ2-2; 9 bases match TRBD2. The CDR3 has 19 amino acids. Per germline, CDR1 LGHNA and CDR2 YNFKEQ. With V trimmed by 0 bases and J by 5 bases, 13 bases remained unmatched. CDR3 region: CASSQDKGGLAIITGELFF. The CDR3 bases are TGTGCCAGCAGCCAAGACAAAGGTGGACTAGCGATAATTACCGGGGAGCTGTTTTTT.

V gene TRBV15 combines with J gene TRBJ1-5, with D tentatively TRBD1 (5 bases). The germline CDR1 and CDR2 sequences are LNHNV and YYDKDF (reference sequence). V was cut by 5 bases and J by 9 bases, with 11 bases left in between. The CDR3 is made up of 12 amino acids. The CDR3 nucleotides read TGTGCCACCAGCCCCCCGGGACGGCCCCAGCATTTT. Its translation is CATSPPGRPQHF.

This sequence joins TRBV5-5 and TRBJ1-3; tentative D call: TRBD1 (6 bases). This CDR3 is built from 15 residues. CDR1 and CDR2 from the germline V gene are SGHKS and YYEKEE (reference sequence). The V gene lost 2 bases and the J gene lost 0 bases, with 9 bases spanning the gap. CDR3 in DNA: TGTGCCAGCAGCTTAGGACAGTTCTCTGGAAACACCATATATTTT. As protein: CASSLGQFSGNTIYF.

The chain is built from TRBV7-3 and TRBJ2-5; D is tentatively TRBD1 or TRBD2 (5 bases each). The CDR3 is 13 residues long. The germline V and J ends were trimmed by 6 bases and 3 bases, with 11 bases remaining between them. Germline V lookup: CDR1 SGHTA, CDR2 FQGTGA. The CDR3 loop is CASRSGTEETQYF. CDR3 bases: TGTGCCAGCAGATCCGGGACGGAAGAGACCCAGTACTTC.

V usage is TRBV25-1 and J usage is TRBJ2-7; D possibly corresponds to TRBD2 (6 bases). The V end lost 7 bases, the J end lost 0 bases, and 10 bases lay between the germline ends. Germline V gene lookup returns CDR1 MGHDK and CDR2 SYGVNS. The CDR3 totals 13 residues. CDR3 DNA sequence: TGTGCCAGCACAGGCGGGATCTCCTACGAGCAGTACTTC. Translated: CASTGGISYEQYF.

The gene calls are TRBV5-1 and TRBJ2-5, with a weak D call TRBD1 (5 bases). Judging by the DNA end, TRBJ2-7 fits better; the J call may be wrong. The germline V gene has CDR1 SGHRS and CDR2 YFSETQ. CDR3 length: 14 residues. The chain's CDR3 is CASSLGSGLNEQYF. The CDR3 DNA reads TGCGCCAGCAGCTTGGGTTCAGGGCTTAACGAGCAGTACTTC.

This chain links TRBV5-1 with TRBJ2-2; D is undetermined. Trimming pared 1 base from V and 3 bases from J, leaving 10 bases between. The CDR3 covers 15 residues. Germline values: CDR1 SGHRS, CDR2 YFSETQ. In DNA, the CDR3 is TGCGCCAGCAGCTTGTCAGCCAGCTACACCGGGGAGCTGTTTTTT. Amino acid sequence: CASSLSASYTGELFF.

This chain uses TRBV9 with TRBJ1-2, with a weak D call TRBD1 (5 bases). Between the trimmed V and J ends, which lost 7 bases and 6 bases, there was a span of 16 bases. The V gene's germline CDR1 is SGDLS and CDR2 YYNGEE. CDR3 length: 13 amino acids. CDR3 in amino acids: CASGRRGGNGYTF. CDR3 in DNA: TGTGCCAGCGGCCGTAGGGGCGGAAATGGCTACACCTTC.

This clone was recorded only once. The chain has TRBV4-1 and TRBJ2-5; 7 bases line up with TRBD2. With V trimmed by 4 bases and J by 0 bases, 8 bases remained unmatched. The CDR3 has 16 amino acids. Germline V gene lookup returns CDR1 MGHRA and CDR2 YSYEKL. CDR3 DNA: TGCGCCAGCAGCCCCTCGGGTGGGGGGGACCAAGAGACCCAGTACTTC. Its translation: CASSPSGGGDQETQYF.

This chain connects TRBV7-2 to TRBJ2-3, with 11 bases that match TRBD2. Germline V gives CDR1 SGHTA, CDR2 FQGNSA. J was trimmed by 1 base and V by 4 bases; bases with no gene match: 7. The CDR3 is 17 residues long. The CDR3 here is CASSSSSGGAGTDTQYF. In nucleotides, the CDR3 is TGTGCCAGCAGCTCCAGTAGCGGGGGGGCCGGCACAGATACGCAGTATTTT.

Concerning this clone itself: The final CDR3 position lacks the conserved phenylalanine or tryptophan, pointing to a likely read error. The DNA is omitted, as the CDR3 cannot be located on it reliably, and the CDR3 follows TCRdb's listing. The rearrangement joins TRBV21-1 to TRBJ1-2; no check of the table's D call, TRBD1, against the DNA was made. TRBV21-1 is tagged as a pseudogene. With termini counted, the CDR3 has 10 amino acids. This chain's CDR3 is CASSKLRGSD.

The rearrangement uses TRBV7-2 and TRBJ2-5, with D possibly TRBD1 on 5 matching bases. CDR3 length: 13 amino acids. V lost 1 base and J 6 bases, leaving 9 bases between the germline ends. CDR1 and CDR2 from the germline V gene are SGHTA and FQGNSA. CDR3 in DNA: TGTGCCAGCAGCTTAGGGGGCCCGCAGACCCAGTACTTC. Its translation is CASSLGGPQTQYF. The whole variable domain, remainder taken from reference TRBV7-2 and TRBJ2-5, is GAGVSQSPSNKVTEKGKDVELRCDPISGHTALYWYRQSLGQGLEFLIYFQGNSAPDKSGLPSDRFSAERTGGSVSTLTIQRTQQEDSAVYLCASSLGGPQTQYFGPGTRLLVL.

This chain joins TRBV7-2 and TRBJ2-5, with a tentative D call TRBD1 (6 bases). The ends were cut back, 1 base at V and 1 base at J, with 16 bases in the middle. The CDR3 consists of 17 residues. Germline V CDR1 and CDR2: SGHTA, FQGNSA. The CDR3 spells CASSLVPGVLSQETQYF. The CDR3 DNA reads TGTGCCAGCAGCTTAGTCCCAGGGGTTCTGTCCCAAGAGACCCAGTACTTC.

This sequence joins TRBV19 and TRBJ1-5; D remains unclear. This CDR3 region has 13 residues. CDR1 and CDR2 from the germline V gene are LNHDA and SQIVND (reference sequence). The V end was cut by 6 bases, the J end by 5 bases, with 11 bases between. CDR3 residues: CASSQVRDQPQHF. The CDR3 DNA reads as TGTGCCAGTAGCCAGGTCCGAGATCAGCCCCAGCATTTT.

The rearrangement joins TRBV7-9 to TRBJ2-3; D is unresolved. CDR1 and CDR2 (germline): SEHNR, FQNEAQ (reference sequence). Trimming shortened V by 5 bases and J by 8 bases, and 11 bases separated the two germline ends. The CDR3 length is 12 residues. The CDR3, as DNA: TGTGCCAGCAGCGTTGAATCGGTTACGCAGTATTTT. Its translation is CASSVESVTQYF.

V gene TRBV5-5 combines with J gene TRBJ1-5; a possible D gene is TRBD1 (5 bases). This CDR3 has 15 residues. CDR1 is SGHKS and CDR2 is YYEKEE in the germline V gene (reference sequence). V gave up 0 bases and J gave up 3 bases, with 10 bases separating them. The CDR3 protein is CASSLGRQPNQPQHF. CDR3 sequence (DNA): TGTGCCAGCAGCTTGGGACGACAGCCCAATCAGCCCCAGCATTTT.

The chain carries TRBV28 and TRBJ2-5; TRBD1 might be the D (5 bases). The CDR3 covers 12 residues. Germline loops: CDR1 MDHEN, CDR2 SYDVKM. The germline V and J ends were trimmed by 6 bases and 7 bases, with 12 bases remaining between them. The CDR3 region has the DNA TGTGCCAGCAGCAAACTCACAGGGACCCAGTACTTC. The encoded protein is CASSKLTGTQYF.

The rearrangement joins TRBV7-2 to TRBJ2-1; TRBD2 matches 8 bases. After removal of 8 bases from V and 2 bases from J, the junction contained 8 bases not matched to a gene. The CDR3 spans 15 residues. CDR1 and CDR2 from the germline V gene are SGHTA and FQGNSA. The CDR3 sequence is CASAGGGGAYNEQFF. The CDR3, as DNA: TGTGCCAGCGCCGGGGGGGGAGGCGCCTACAATGAGCAGTTCTTC. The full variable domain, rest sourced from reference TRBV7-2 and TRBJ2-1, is GAGVSQSPSNKVTEKGKDVELRCDPISGHTALYWYRQSLGQGLEFLIYFQGNSAPDKSGLPSDRFSAERTGGSVSTLTIQRTQQEDSAVYLCASAGGGGAYNEQFFGPGTRLTVL.

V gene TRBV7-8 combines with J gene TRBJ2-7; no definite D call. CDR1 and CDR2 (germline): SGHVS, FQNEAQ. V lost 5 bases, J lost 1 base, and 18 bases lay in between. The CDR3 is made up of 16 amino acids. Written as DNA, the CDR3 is TGTGCCAGCAGCCTTCTGGACCCGATGACATCCTACGAGCAGTACTTC. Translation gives CASSLLDPMTSYEQYF.